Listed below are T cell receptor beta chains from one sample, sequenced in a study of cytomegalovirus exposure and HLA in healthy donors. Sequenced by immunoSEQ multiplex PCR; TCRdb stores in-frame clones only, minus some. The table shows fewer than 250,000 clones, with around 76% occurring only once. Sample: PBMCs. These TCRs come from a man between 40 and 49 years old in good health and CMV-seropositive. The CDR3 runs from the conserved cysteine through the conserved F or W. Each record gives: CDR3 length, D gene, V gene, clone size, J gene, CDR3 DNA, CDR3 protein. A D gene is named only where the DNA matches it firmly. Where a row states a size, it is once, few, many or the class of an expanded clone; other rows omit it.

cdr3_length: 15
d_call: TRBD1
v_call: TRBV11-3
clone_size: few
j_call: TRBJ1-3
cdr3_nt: TGTGCCAGCAGCTCCGGACAGGGGGCTGGAAACACCATATATTTT
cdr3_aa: CASSSGQGAGNTIYF

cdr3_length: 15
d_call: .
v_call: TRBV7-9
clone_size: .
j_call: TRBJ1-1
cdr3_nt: TGTGCCAGCAGCTTATTCGCAGGGGTGGACACTGAAGCTTTCTTT
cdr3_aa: CASSLFAGVDTEAFF

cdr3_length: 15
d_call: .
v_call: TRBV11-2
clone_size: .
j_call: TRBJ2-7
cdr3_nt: TGTGCCAGCAGCCAGGACTTCAGGAGCTCCTACGAGCAGTACTTC
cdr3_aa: CASSQDFRSSYEQYF

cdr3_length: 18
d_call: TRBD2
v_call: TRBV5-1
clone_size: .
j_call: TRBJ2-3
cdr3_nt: TGCGCCAGCAGCCGCGGGACTAGCGGGAGGGCCATAACAGATACGCAGTATTTT
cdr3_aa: CASSRGTSGRAITDTQYF

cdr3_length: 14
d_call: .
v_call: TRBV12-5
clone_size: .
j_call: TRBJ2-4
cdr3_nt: TGTGCTAGTGGTTTAGGCCCCGGGGGAAACATTCAGTACTTC
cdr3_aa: CASGLGPGGNIQYF

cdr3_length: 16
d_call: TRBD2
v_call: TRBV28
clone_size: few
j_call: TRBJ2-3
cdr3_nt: TGTGCCAGCAGTTTCCTAGCGGGAGGGCCCTCTGATACGCAGTATTTT
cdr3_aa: CASSFLAGGPSDTQYF

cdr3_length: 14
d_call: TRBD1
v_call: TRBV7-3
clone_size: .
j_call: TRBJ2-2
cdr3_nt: TGTGCCAGCAGCCTCGGACAGGGGGACGGGGAGCTGTTTTTT
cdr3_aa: CASSLGQGDGELFF

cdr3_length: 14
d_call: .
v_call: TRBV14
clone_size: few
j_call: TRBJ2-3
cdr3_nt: TGTGCCAGCAGCCAAGGCGCTAGCACAGATACGCAGTATTTT
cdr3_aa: CASSQGASTDTQYF

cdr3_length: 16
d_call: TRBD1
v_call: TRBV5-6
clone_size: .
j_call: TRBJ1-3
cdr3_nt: TGTGCCAGCAGGCTAACAGGGGAGAGCTCTGGAAACACCATATATTTT
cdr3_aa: CASRLTGESSGNTIYF

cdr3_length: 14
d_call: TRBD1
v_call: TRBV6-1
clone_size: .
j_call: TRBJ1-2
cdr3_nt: TGTGCCAGCAGTAAGACAGGGGGCTCGTATGGCTACACCTTC
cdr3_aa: CASSKTGGSYGYTF

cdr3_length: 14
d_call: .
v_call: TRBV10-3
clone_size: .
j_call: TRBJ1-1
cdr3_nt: TGTGCCATCAGTGAACCCGACAGGTACAGTGAAGCTTTCTTT
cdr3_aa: CAISEPDRYSEAFF

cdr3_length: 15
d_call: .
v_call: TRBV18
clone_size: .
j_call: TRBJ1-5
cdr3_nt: TGTGCCAGCTCACCTCCGGACCGGCCGGGGCAGCCCCAGCATTTT
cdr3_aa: CASSPPDRPGQPQHF

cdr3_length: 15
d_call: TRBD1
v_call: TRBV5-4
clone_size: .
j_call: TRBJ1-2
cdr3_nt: TGTGCCAGCAGCCCAGGGGGCGGTCGTAACTATGGCTACACCTTC
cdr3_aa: CASSPGGGRNYGYTF

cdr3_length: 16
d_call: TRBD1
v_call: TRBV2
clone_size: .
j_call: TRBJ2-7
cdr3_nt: TGTGCCAGCAGTGAACGGGCGGGACAGGGTGCCTACGAGCAGTACTTC
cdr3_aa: CASSERAGQGAYEQYF

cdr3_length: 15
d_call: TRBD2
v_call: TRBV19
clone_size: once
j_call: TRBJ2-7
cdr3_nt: TGTGCCAGTAGTATCCGACTAGCGGGATTGCTCGAGCAGTACTTC
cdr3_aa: CASSIRLAGLLEQYF

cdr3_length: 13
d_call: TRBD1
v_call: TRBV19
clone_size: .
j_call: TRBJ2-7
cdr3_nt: TGTGCCAGTAGTCGGACAGGGGGGTACGAGCAGTACTTC
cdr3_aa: CASSRTGGYEQYF

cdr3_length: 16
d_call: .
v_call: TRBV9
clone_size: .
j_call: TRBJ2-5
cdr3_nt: TGTGCCAGCAGCGTAGCGGGAGGGGGCTTTGGCGAGACCCAGTACTTC
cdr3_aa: CASSVAGGGFGETQYF

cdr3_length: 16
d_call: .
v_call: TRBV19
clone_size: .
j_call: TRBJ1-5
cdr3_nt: TGTGCCAGTAGTATAGGTTGGGGCGGCGGCAATCAGCCCCAGCATTTT
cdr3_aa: CASSIGWGGGNQPQHF

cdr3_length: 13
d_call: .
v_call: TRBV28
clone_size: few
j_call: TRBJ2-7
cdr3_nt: TGTGCCAGCAGTTTGACAACCCAATACGAGCAGTACTTC
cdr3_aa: CASSLTTQYEQYF

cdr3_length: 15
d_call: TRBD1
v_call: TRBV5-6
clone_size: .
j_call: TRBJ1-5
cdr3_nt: TGTGCCAGCAGCCTAAGACAGGGCGACAATCAGCCCCAGCATTTT
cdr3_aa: CASSLRQGDNQPQHF

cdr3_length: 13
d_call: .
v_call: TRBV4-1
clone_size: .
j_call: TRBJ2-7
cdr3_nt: TGCGCCAGCAGCCAAATCCGGGGGTTGGAGCAGTACTTC
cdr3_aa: CASSQIRGLEQYF

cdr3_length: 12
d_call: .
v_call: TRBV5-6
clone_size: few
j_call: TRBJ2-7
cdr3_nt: TGTGCCAGCAGCTTGGATTCTAACGAGCAGTACTTC
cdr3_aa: CASSLDSNEQYF

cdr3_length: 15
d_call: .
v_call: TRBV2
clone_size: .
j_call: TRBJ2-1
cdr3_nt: TGTGCCGGCTGGTTGAGGGAGCGAGACTACAATGAGCAGTTCTTC
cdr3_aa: CAGWLRERDYNEQFF

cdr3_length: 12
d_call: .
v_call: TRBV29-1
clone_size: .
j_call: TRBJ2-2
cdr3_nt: TGCAGCGTTACCCTAGAGGCCGGGGAGCTGTTTTTT
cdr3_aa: CSVTLEAGELFF

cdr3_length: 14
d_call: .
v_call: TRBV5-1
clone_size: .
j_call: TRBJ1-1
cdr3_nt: TGCGCCAGCAGCTTCGAGGGCTTGGCCACTGAAGCTTTCTTT
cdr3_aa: CASSFEGLATEAFF

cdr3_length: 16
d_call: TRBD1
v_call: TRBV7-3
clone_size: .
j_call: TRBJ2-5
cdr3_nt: TGTGCCAGCAGCTTGGACTCAGCCAGGGGGCAAGAGACCCAGTACTTC
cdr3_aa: CASSLDSARGQETQYF

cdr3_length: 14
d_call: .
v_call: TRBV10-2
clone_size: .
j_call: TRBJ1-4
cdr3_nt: TGCGCCAGCAGTGAACAGCTTCTTAGAGAAAAACTGTTTTTT
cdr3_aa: CASSEQLLREKLFF

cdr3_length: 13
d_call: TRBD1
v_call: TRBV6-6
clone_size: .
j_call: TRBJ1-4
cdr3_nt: TGTGCCAGCTCCTCGGACAGGGTTGAAAAACTGTTTTTT
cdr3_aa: CASSSDRVEKLFF

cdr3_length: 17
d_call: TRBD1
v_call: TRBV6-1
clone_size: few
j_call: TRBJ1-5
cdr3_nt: TGTGCCAGCAGTGAAGGGACAGGGGTGAGGAGCAATCAGCCCCAGCATTTT
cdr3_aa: CASSEGTGVRSNQPQHF

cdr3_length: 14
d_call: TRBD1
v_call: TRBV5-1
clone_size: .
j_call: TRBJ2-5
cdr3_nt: TGCGCCAGCAACTCGGGACAGGGTGAGGAGACCCAGTACTTC
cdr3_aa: CASNSGQGEETQYF

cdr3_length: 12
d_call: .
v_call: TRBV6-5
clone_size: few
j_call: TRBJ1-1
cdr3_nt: TGTGCCAGCAGTGCGAAGAACACTGAAGCTTTCTTT
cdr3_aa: CASSAKNTEAFF

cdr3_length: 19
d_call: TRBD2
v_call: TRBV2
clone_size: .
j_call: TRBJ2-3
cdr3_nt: TGTGCCAGCAGTGAAGTCCCAGCGGGAGGGTTGGGGCACACAGATACGCAGTATTTT
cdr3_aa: CASSEVPAGGLGHTDTQYF

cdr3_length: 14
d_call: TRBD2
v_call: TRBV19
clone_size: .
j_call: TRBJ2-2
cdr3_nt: TGTGCCAGTAGTATACAGGCGGGGGACGGGGAGCTGTTTTTT
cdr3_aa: CASSIQAGDGELFF

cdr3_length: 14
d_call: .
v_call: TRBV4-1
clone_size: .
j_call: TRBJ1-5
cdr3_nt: TGCGCCAGCAGCCAACCGTATAGCAATCAGCCCCAGCATTTT
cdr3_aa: CASSQPYSNQPQHF

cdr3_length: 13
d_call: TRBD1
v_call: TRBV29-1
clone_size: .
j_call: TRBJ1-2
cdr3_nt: TGCAGCGTTGATGACAGGGGGCTCTATGGCTACACCTTC
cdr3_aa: CSVDDRGLYGYTF

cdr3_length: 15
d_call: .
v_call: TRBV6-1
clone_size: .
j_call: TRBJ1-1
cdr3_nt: TGTGCCAGCACCCAAGGGCAGGGAAGTTACACTGAAGCTTTCTTT
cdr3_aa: CASTQGQGSYTEAFF

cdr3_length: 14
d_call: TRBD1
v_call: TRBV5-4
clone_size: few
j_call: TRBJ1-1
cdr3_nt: TGTGCCAGCAGCTTGATTGCAGGGGGCACTGAAGCTTTCTTT
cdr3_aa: CASSLIAGGTEAFF

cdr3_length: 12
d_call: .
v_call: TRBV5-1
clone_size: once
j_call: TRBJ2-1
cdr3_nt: TGCGCCAGCAGCTTAGGAGGTGATGAGCAGTTCTTC
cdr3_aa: CASSLGGDEQFF

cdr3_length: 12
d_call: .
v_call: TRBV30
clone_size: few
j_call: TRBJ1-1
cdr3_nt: TGTGCCTGGAGTTGGGGGGACACTGAAGCTTTCTTT
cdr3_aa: CAWSWGDTEAFF

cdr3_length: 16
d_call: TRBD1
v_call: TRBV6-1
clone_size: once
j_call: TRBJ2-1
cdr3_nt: TGTGCCAGCAGTGACCGGACAGGTCAGACATACAATGAGCAGTTCTTC
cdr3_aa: CASSDRTGQTYNEQFF

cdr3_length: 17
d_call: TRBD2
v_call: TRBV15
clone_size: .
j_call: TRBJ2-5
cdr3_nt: TGTGCCACCAGCAGAGATGGGGGAGCGGGAGGACAAGAGACCCAGTACTTC
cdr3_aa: CATSRDGGAGGQETQYF

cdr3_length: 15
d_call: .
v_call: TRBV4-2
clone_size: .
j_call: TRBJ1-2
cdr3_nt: TGTGCCAGCAGCCAAGATAGGGGCTCAGACTATGGCTACACCTTC
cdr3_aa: CASSQDRGSDYGYTF

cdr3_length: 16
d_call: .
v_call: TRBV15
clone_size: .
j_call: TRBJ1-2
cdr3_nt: TGTGCCACCAGCAGCCGATCAGGGATCAATGGCTATGGCTACACCTTC
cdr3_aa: CATSSRSGINGYGYTF

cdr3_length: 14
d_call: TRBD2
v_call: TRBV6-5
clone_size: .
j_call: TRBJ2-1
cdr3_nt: TGTGCCAGCAGTTACTATGGGACTAGCGAAGAGCAGTTCTTC
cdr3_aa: CASSYYGTSEEQFF

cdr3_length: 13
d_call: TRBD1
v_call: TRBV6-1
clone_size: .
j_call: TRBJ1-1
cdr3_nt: TGTGCCAGCAAAGGAGGGGGCCGGACTGAAGCTTTCTTT
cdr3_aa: CASKGGGRTEAFF

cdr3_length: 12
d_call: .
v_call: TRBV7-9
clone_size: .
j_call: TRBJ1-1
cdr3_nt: TGTGCCAGCAGCCGCTCGGACTTTGAAGCTTTCTTT
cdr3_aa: CASSRSDFEAFF

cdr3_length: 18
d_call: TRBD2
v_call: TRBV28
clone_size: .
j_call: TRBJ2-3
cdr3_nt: TGTGCCAGCAGCCAGACTAGCGGGAGCGCCCTGGGCACAGATACGCAGTATTTT
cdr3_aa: CASSQTSGSALGTDTQYF

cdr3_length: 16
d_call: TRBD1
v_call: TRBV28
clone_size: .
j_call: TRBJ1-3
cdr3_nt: TGTGCCAGCAGTCCCCCCAACAGGGGCTCTGGAAACACCATATATTTT
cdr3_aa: CASSPPNRGSGNTIYF

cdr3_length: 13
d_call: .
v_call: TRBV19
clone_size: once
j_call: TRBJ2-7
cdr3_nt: TGTGCCAGTAATCCCGGGATTACCTACGAGCAGTACTTC
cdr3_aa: CASNPGITYEQYF

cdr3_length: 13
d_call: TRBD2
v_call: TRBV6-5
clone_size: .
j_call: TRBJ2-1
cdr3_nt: TGTGCCAGCAGTACGGGACTAGACAATGAGCAGTTCTTC
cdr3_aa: CASSTGLDNEQFF

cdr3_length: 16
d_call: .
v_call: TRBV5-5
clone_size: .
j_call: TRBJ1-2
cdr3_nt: TGTGCCAGCAACAAGCAGACAGGTTTAGGGAACTATGGCTACACCTTC
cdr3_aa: CASNKQTGLGNYGYTF

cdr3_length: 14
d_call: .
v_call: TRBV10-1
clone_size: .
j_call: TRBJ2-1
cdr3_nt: TGCGCCAGCAGTGAGACGGGAGCGTACAATGAGCAGTTCTTC
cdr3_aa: CASSETGAYNEQFF

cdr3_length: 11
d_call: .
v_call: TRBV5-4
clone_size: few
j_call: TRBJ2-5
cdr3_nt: TGTGCCAGCAGCTCCAGGGAGACCCAGTACTTC
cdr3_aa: CASSSRETQYF

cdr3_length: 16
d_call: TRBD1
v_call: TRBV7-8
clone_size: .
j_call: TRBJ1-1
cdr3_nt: TGTGCCAGCAGCTCCGGGGACAGTATGCGAACGGCTGAAGCTTTCTTT
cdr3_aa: CASSSGDSMRTAEAFF

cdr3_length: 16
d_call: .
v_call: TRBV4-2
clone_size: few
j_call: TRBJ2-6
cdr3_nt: TGTGCCAGCAGCCAAGATTCCAGCTCTGGGGCCAACGTCCTGACTTTC
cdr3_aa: CASSQDSSSGANVLTF